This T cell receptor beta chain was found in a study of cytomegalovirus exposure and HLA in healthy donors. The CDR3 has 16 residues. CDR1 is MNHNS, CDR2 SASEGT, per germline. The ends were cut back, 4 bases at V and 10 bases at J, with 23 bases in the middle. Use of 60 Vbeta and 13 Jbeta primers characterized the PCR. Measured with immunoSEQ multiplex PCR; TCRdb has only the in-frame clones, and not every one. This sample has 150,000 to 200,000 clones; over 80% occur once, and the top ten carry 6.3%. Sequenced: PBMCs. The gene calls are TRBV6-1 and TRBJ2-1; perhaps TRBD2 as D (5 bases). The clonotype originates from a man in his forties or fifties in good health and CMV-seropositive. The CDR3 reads CASSGQDLLGSREQFF. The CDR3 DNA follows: TGTGCCAGCAGTGGGCAGGACCTACTAGGATCCCGGGAGCAGTTCTTC.